These 13 T cell receptor beta chains came from one sample sequenced in a study of CD8+ T cells in alopecia areata. Treatment in this sample: oral pan-JAK inhibitor, 5-10 mg twice daily. Extraction and reverse transcription of RNA yielded cDNA as the sequencing template. The method was immunoSEQ multiplex PCR; TCRdb's version includes in-frame clones alone and lacks a portion of them. The sample has 35,000 to 50,000 clones; less than 70% are singletons. This specimen consisted of CD8+ T cells sorted from blood, obtained at week 4, from a patient treated with tofacitinib. The receptors derive from a human donor with alopecia areata.

The chain combines TRBV27 with TRBJ2-7; D is ambiguous. Germline V gene data show CDR1 as MNHEY and CDR2 as SMNVEV (reference sequence). The CDR3 covers 16 residues. Trimming left V 5 bases short and J 0 bases short, with 17 bases between. The CDR3 bases are TGTGCCAGCAGTCCGTCGGTGGGTCCTAGCTCCTACGAGCAGTACTTC. It yields the protein CASSPSVGPSSYEQYF.

The chain is built from TRBV19 and TRBJ2-7; weak D call: TRBD1 (6 bases). CDR1 is LNHDA, CDR2 SQIVND, per germline (reference sequence). The CDR3 covers 13 residues. The V and J ends lost 3 bases and 6 bases respectively, with 12 bases between them. The CDR3 DNA reads as TGTGCCAGTAGTATTTACGGGACAACCGAGCAGTACTTC. It translates to CASSIYGTTEQYF.

V usage is TRBV6-5 and J usage is TRBJ2-2, with D possibly being TRBD2 (5 bases). V was shortened by 7 bases and J by 1 base, with 7 bases between the two germline ends. Germline V CDR1 and CDR2: MNHEY, SVGAGI. The CDR3 consists of 13 residues. CDR3 loop: CASIEGNTGELFF. The DNA of the CDR3 is TGTGCCAGCATAGAGGGGAACACCGGGGAGCTGTTTTTT.

J is TRBJ2-1 and V is TRBV29-1; no definite D call. The CDR3 covers 11 residues. Trimming shortened V by 4 bases and J by 6 bases, and 7 bases separated the two germline ends. Per the germline V gene, CDR1 is SQVTM and CDR2 is ANQGSEA. The CDR3 DNA reads TGCAGCGTTGTATACGGCAATGAGCAGTTCTTC. It codes for CSVVYGNEQFF.

The chain has TRBV11-2 and TRBJ2-7; TRBD1 matches at 8 bases. The V gene's germline CDR1 is SGHAT and CDR2 FQNNGV. Losses at the gene ends were 1 base for V and 3 bases for J; bases not matched to a gene: 14. There are 18 residues in the CDR3. Written as DNA, the CDR3 is TGTGCCAGCAGCTTAGCGCTAGAAGGACAGGGATATTTCTACGAGCAGTACTTC. Its protein product is CASSLALEGQGYFYEQYF. The variable domain in full, completed from reference TRBV11-2 and TRBJ2-7, reads EAGVAQSPRYKIIEKRQSVAFWCNPISGHATLYWYQQILGQGPKLLIQFQNNGVVDDSQLPKDRFSAERLKGVDSTLKIQPAKLEDSAVYLCASSLALEGQGYFYEQYFGPGTRLTVT.

This rearrangement joins TRBV7-2 to TRBJ2-2; unclear D gene. CDR1 is SGHTA and CDR2 is FQGNSA in the germline V gene. The V end lost 5 bases, the J end lost 2 bases, and 12 bases lay between the germline ends. This CDR3 region has 15 residues. The CDR3 nucleotides are TGTGCCAGCAGCCTCGAGTCCCTTAACACCGGGGAGCTGTTTTTT. The encoded protein is CASSLESLNTGELFF.

The chain links TRBV29-1 to TRBJ2-6; D not resolved. Between the trimmed V and J ends, which lost 7 bases and 3 bases, there was a span of 4 bases. The germline gives CDR1 SQVTM, CDR2 ANQGSEA. The CDR3 is 11 amino acids. Written as DNA, the CDR3 is TGCAGCGCCCTTGGGGCCAACGTCCTGACTTTC. Its translation: CSALGANVLTF.

The J gene is TRBJ1-1, the V gene TRBV5-1; D perhaps matches TRBD1 (6 bases). There are 12 residues in the CDR3. Trimming pared 2 bases from V and 6 bases from J, leaving 8 bases between. From germline, CDR1 is SGHRS and CDR2 YFSETQ. The CDR3 DNA sequence: TGCGCCAGCAGCTTCAGGGGTGCTGAAGCTTTCTTT. Protein product: CASSFRGAEAFF. The whole variable domain, remainder taken from reference TRBV5-1 and TRBJ1-1, is KAGVTQTPRYLIKTRGQQVTLSCSPISGHRSVSWYQQTPGQGLQFLFEYFSETQRNKGNFPGRFSGRQFSNSRSEMNVSTLELGDSALYLCASSFRGAEAFFGQGTRLTVV.

The V call is TRBV15, the J call TRBJ1-2, with 8 bases identical to TRBD1. CDR1 is LNHNV, CDR2 YYDKDF, per germline (reference sequence). V gave up 1 base and J gave up 6 bases; unmatched junction bases: 4. The CDR3 contains 14 residues. Written as DNA, the CDR3 is TGTGCCACCAGCAGAGGGACAGGGACGGATGGCTACACCTTC. This codes for CATSRGTGTDGYTF. The whole variable domain, filled in from reference TRBV15 and TRBJ1-2, reads DAMVIQNPRYQVTQFGKPVTLSCSQTLNHNVMYWYQQKSSQAPKLLFHYYDKDFNNEADTPDNFQSRRPNTSFCFLDIRSPGLGDTAMYLCATSRGTGTDGYTFGSGTRLTVV.

DNA of the CDR3: TGTGCCAGCAGCTTCACCCCCCGTAGGGAGCAGTTCTTC. Its translation: CASSFTPRREQFF. This chain joins TRBV13 and TRBJ2-1; D gene ambiguous. Germline V CDR1 and CDR2: PRHDT, FYEKMQ (reference sequence). CDR3 length: 13 amino acids. Trimming took 3 bases from V and 10 from J, leaving 13 bases between them.

The chain carries TRBV5-1 and TRBJ2-2; 8 positions agree with TRBD1. The CDR3 has 16 residues. J lost 3 bases, V lost 4 bases, and 8 bases had no gene match. CDR1 is SGHRS, CDR2 YFSETQ, per germline. The CDR3 reads CASSTGQAIHTGELFF. CDR3 DNA sequence: TGCGCCAGCAGCACGGGACAGGCCATACACACCGGGGAGCTGTTTTTT.

This clone was detected only once. The chain employs TRBV15 and TRBJ2-1; D ambiguous. The CDR3 is made up of 13 amino acids. Germline lookup yields CDR1 LNHNV and CDR2 YYDKDF (reference sequence). V lost 5 bases and J lost 3, with 8 bases in between. This CDR3 is CATSQTNYNEQFF. CDR3 in DNA: TGTGCCACCAGCCAAACTAACTACAATGAGCAGTTCTTC.

The chain is built from TRBV5-1 and TRBJ1-5; D gene uncertain. Germline V gene lookup returns CDR1 SGHRS and CDR2 YFSETQ. CDR3 size: 14 residues. V dropped 6 bases and J dropped 0 bases, with 10 bases sitting between them. CDR3 nucleotides: TGCGCCAGCAAGCCCAGCGATAGCAATCAGCCCCAGCATTTT. It codes for CASKPSDSNQPQHF.